This T cell receptor (beta chain) was captured by sequencing in a study of blood T cells in healthy people across ages. Whole-study results and caveats: With unsorted PBMCs, a conclusive comparison of naive versus antigen-experienced cells was not possible.

Per the germline V gene, CDR1 is SGHTS and CDR2 is YDEGEE. J gave up 4 bases and V 4 bases, and 5 bases lay outside the gene matches. This CDR3 comprises 14 residues. Alongside a J-beta primer mix, a sample-barcoded 5' primer served in a second PCR lasting roughly 7 to 11 cycles. TCRdb reprocessed the 5' RACE reads with MiXCR, giving one entry per CDR3 protein. The sample holds approximately 490,000 distinct CDR3 sequences; 24% are singletons and the top ten take less than 9%. This clonotype was detected only a few times. Its antigen is undetermined. The same sample was also studied in work on T cells of mothers and their children.

Sequencing was carried out using blood. V gene TRBV5-8 combines with J gene TRBJ1-2; 9 bases fit TRBD1. The source is a boy aged 10-17 years in good health. The chain's CDR3 is CASSLRDRAYGYTF. CDR3 sequence (DNA): TGTGCCAGCAGCCTACGGGACAGGGCCTATGGCTACACCTTC.